A single sample gave rise to the 22 T cell receptor beta chains below, sequenced in a study of T cell repertoires and Cas9 in healthy adults. Sequencing used immunoSEQ multiplex PCR; TCRdb keeps in-frame clones, though not all of them. The sample carries more than 13,000 clones, around 90% recorded once. Sequencing was carried out using Tregs (CD4+, CD25+, CD127-, CD137-, CD154-) from PBMCs; culture status not recorded. The origin of the receptors is a human donor in good health.

V is TRBV7-9 and J is TRBJ2-2, with D perhaps TRBD1 (5 bases). Germline loops: CDR1 SEHNR, CDR2 FQNEAQ (reference sequence). V lost 1 base, J lost 4 bases, and 22 bases lay in between. The CDR3 extends over 19 amino acids. The CDR3 nucleotides read TGTGCCAGCAGCTTAGATCGGTCACTGGGGCCAGCCTCCACCGGGGAGCTGTTTTTT. Protein sequence: CASSLDRSLGPASTGELFF.

V and J are TRBV7-6 and TRBJ2-1; TRBD2 matches 15 bases. J was trimmed by 5 bases and V by 4 bases; bases with no gene match: 6. Per germline, CDR1 SGHVS and CDR2 FNYEAQ. This CDR3 is 17 amino acids long. The CDR3 nucleotides are TGTGCCAGCAGCTGGGGACTAGCGGGGGGAATAAACAATGAGCAGTTCTTC. Translation: CASSWGLAGGINNEQFF.

V and J are TRBV7-8 and TRBJ1-4; the match to TRBD1 covers 7 bases. V dropped 5 bases and J dropped 8; count of bases not matched to a gene: 8. CDR3 length equals 14 residues. Looked up from germline, CDR1 is SGHVS and CDR2 is FQNEAQ. The CDR3 reads CASSRGTDYEKLFF. DNA for the CDR3: TGTGCCAGCAGCCGAGGGACAGATTACGAAAAACTGTTTTTT. The variable domain in full, with the rest retrieved from reference TRBV7-8 and TRBJ1-4, is GAGVSQSPRYKVAKRGQDVALRCDPISGHVSLFWYQQALGQGPEFLTYFQNEAQLDKSGLPSDRFFAERPEGSVSTLKIQRTQQEDSAVYLCASSRGTDYEKLFFGSGTQLSVL.

The chain uses TRBV9 and TRBJ2-2; unclear D gene. Germline loops: CDR1 SGDLS, CDR2 YYNGEE. The CDR3 contains 15 residues. With 0 bases removed from V and 6 bases from J, the gap between germline ends came to 12 bases. CDR3 protein: CASSVDTNPSGELFF. Written as DNA, the CDR3 is TGTGCCAGCAGCGTAGATACTAACCCGTCCGGGGAGCTGTTTTTT.

CDR3 nucleotide sequence: TGTGCCAGCAGCCAAGTGGGGACAGTCAACTATGGCTACACCTTC. Encoded protein: CASSQVGTVNYGYTF. This chain links TRBV4-2 with TRBJ1-2, with 7 bases lining up with TRBD1. The trim removed 1 base at V and 2 bases at J, leaving 4 bases unmatched. Germline CDR1 and CDR2: LGHNA and YNFKEQ. The CDR3 totals 15 residues.

This clone was seen only once. The chain employs TRBV27 and TRBJ1-1; 9 bases align to TRBD1. The CDR3 extends over 16 amino acids. CDR1 is MNHEY and CDR2 is SMNVEV in the germline V gene (reference sequence). With 6 bases clipped from V and 4 bases from J, the junction kept 12 bases outside the gene matches. Here the CDR3 reads CASSSKGQGLGTEAFF. The CDR3 bases are TGTGCCAGCAGCTCCAAGGGACAGGGCTTGGGCACTGAAGCTTTCTTT.

This clone was recorded only once. This chain joins TRBV28 and TRBJ1-2, with TRBD1 identical over 8 bases. The CDR3 extends over 14 amino acids. CDR1 and CDR2 (germline): MDHEN, SYDVKM. The V gene end was trimmed by 4 bases and the J gene end by 4 bases; junction bases not matched to a gene: 5. The DNA of the CDR3 is TGTGCCAGCAGTTGGGACAGGAAGGGCTATGGCTACACCTTC. It translates to CASSWDRKGYGYTF.

This chain uses TRBV7-9 with TRBJ1-1; D uncertain. The V gene lost 3 bases and the J gene lost 3 bases, with 8 bases spanning the gap. The CDR3 sequence is 13 residues long. The V gene's germline CDR1 is SEHNR and CDR2 FQNEAQ (reference sequence). The CDR3 protein is CASSFGRDTEAFF. The DNA of the CDR3 is TGTGCCAGCAGCTTCGGTCGCGACACTGAAGCTTTCTTT.

The CDR3 DNA sequence: TGCGCCAGCAGCTCCACAGGGGGCTCTGGAAACACCATATATTTT. It is translated as CASSSTGGSGNTIYF. The chain is built from TRBV5-1 and TRBJ1-3, with 8 nucleotides matching TRBD1. The germline V gene has CDR1 SGHRS and CDR2 YFSETQ. Germline trimming cut 3 bases from V and 0 bases from J; bases unmatched to any gene: 2. The CDR3 sequence is 15 residues long.

The chain links TRBV7-8 to TRBJ2-1; TRBD2 might be the D (7 bases). CDR3 size: 14 residues. The germline V gene has CDR1 SGHVS and CDR2 FQNEAQ. V was pared by 9 bases and J by 4 bases, with 16 bases between. CDR3 DNA sequence: TGTGCCAGTGGGTGGGGGGGCAGGTACAATGAGCAGTTCTTC. It translates to CASGWGGRYNEQFF. The full variable domain, in which reference TRBV7-8 and TRBJ2-1 provide the parts outside the CDR3, is GAGVSQSPRYKVAKRGQDVALRCDPISGHVSLFWYQQALGQGPEFLTYFQNEAQLDKSGLPSDRFFAERPEGSVSTLKIQRTQQEDSAVYLCASGWGGRYNEQFFGPGTRLTVL.

The CDR3 nucleotides read TGTGCCAGCAGTGACCGACAGGGTTTCGCCTTTGGCTACACCTTC. Amino acid sequence: CASSDRQGFAFGYTF. The rearrangement links TRBV6-1 to TRBJ1-2; 7 bases are a match to TRBD1. The CDR3 has 15 residues. Germline loops: CDR1 MNHNS, CDR2 SASEGT. V dropped 3 bases and J dropped 7; count of bases not matched to a gene: 11.

The CDR3 nucleotides are TGCGCCAGCAGCCCAGGCGTGGGGGACGTACAAGAGACCCAGTACTTC. Translation: CASSPGVGDVQETQYF. The chain carries TRBV5-1 and TRBJ2-5; D possibly matches TRBD1 or TRBD2 (5 bases each). Trimming took off 4 bases at V and 2 bases at J, with 18 bases between the two ends. The CDR3 extends over 16 amino acids. The germline gives CDR1 SGHRS, CDR2 YFSETQ.

The V call is TRBV7-9, the J call TRBJ2-1; possibly TRBD1 for D (6 bases). Trimming took 4 bases from V and 2 from J, leaving 12 bases between them. Germline CDR1 reads SEHNR; CDR2 reads FQNEAQ (reference sequence). CDR3 length equals 15 residues. In DNA form, the CDR3 reads TGTGCCAGCAGCTCCAGGGGATATGCCTACAATGAGCAGTTCTTC. Translated, it gives CASSSRGYAYNEQFF.

This clone has only one observation. V usage is TRBV6-6 and J usage is TRBJ1-5; 7 nucleotides agree with TRBD1. J gave up 2 bases and V 2 bases, and 6 bases lay outside the gene matches. The CDR3 has 16 amino acids. The V gene's germline CDR1 is MNHNY and CDR2 SVGAGI (reference sequence). Here the CDR3 reads CASSYPPGQRNQPQHF. The DNA for the CDR3 is TGTGCCAGCAGTTACCCTCCGGGACAGCGCAATCAGCCCCAGCATTTT.

This rearrangement joins TRBV7-6 to TRBJ2-7; TRBD2 is a possible D gene (6 bases). V was shortened by 4 bases and J by 6 bases, with 19 bases between the two germline ends. Germline V gene lookup returns CDR1 SGHVS and CDR2 FNYEAQ. The CDR3 has 15 amino acids. This CDR3 is CASSYLGGFSSEQYF. Written as DNA, the CDR3 is TGTGCCAGCAGCTACTTGGGGGGTTTCTCGAGCGAGCAGTACTTC.

This clone appeared a single time. The rearrangement links TRBV6-1 to TRBJ1-5; D is undetermined. Trimming removed 7 bases from V and 1 base from J, with 14 bases in between. The CDR3 loop spans 15 amino acids. Germline CDR1 is MNHNS and CDR2 is SASEGT. Here the CDR3 DNA reads TGTGCCAGCAAATTAACGCGGGGAAGCAATCAGCCCCAGCATTTT. Its protein product is CASKLTRGSNQPQHF.

This chain connects TRBV5-5 to TRBJ1-1, with D possibly matching TRBD1 (5 bases). The CDR3 runs to 14 residues. CDR1 SGHKS and CDR2 YYEKEE come from the germline V gene (reference sequence). V lost 1 base and J lost 4, with 11 bases in between. The CDR3: CASSLQGTGTEAFF. The CDR3 DNA follows: TGTGCCAGCAGCTTGCAGGGCACCGGCACTGAAGCTTTCTTT.

The chain joins TRBV29-1 to TRBJ1-2; 9 bases are shared with TRBD1. Losses at the gene ends were 7 bases for V and 4 bases for J; bases not matched to a gene: 4. CDR1 SQVTM and CDR2 ANQGSEA come from the germline V gene. This CDR3 spans 12 amino acids. The CDR3 DNA sequence: TGCAGCGCCGAGGACAGGGGCTATGGCTACACCTTC. Its protein is CSAEDRGYGYTF.

The chain's CDR3 is CASRPGTGYGYTF. The CDR3 DNA reads TGCGCCAGCAGGCCCGGGACAGGGTATGGCTACACCTTC. V gene TRBV10-2 combines with J gene TRBJ1-2; 9 bases are shared with TRBD1. V shed 6 bases and J 5 bases; nucleotides not matched to a gene: 4. Germline CDR1 is WSHSY and CDR2 is SAAADI. The CDR3 sequence is 13 residues long.

Only one count was recorded for this clone. The rearrangement joins TRBV19 to TRBJ1-5, with D possibly matching TRBD1 (6 bases). Trimming removed 7 bases from V and 3 bases from J, with 10 bases in between. Germline V lookup: CDR1 LNHDA, CDR2 SQIVND (reference sequence). The CDR3 is made up of 13 amino acids. The CDR3 bases are TGTGCCAGTAACCAGGGGTACAATCAGCCCCAGCATTTT. Translating it yields CASNQGYNQPQHF.

This sequence joins TRBV5-1 and TRBJ2-4; no definite D call. V was shortened by 1 base and J by 6 bases, with 11 bases between the two germline ends. The CDR3 covers 14 residues. Germline V gene sequence: CDR1 SGHRS, CDR2 YFSETQ. CDR3 sequence: CASSLRQNGNIQYF. In DNA, the CDR3 is TGCGCCAGCAGCTTGAGGCAGAACGGAAACATTCAGTACTTC.

This chain joins TRBV5-3 and TRBJ2-5; 8 positions match TRBD1. TRBV5-3 qualifies as an ORF whose function is uncertain. The CDR3 loop spans 19 amino acids. The V segment lost 3 bases and the J segment 1 base; nucleotides outside the gene matches: 17. The CDR3 reads CARSSDKLQTGAIQETQYF. For the CDR3, the DNA is TGTGCCAGAAGCTCCGACAAACTTCAGACAGGGGCCATCCAAGAGACCCAGTACTTC.